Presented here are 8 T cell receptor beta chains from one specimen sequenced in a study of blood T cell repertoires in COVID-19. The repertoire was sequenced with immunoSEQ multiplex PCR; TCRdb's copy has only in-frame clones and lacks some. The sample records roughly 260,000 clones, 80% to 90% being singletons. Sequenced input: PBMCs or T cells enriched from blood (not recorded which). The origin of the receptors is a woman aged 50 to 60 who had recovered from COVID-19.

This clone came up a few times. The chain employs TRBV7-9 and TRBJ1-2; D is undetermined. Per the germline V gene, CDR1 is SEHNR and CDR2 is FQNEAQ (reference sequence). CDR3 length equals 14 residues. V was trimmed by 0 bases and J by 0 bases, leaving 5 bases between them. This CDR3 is CASSLAATNYGYTF. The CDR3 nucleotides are TGTGCCAGCAGCTTAGCAGCTACTAACTATGGCTACACCTTC.

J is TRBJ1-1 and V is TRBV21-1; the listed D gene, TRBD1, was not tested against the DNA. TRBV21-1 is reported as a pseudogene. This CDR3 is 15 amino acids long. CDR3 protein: CASSTSTGLNTEAFF. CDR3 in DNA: TGTGCCAGCAGCACGTCGACAGGCCTGAACACTGAAGCTTTCTTT.

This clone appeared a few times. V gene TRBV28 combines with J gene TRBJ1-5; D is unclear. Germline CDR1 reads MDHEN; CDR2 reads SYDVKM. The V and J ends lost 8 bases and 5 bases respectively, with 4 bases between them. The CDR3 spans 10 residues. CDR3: CASGYQPQHF. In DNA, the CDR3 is TGTGCCAGCGGCTATCAGCCCCAGCATTTT. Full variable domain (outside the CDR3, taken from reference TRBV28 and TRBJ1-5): DVKVTQSSRYLVKRTGEKVFLECVQDMDHENMFWYRQDPGLGLRLIYFSYDVKMKEKGDIPEGYSVSREKKERFSLILESASTNQTSMYLCASGYQPQHFGDGTRLSIL.

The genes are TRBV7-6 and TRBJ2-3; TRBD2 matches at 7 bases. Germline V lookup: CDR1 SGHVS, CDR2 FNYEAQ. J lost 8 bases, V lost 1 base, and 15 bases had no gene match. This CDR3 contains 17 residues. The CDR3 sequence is CASSLERAGWVKGTQYF. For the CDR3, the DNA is TGTGCCAGCAGCTTAGAGCGAGCGGGATGGGTCAAAGGTACGCAGTATTTT.

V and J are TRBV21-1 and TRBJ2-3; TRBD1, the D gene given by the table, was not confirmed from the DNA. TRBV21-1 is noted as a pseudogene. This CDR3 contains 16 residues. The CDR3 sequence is CASSAPGGSSTDTQYF. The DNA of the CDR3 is TGTGCCAGCAGTGCTCCAGGGGGCTCGAGCACAGATACGCAGTATTTT.

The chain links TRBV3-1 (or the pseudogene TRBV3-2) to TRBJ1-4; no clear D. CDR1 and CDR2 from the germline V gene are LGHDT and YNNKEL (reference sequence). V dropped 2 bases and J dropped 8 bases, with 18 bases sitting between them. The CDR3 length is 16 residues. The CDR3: CASSQSRPTSGEKLFF. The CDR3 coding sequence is TGTGCCAGCAGCCAATCCAGGCCAACTAGCGGAGAAAAACTGTTTTTT.

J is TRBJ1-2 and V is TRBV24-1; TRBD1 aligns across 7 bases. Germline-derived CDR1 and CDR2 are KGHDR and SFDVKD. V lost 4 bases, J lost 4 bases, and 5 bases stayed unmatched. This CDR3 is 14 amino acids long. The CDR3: CATSDSDRAYGYTF. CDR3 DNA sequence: TGTGCCACCAGTGACTCCGACAGGGCCTATGGCTACACCTTC.

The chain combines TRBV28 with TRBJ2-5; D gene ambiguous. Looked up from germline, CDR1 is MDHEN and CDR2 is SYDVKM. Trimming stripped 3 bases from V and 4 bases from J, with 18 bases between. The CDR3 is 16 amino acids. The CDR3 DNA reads TGTGCCAGCAGTTTTCGAGCAGGCGTCGTCGGAGAGACCCAGTACTTC. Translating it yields CASSFRAGVVGETQYF.